This TCR beta chain was sequenced during a study of T cell responses to AZD1222 COVID-19 vaccine. CDR1 is SGHVS, CDR2 FNYEAQ, per germline. The CDR3 spans 15 residues. Trimming shortened V by 5 bases and J by 0 bases, and 14 bases separated the two germline ends. Study-wide results and caveats: Samples come after the peak T cell response, not at day 14. Females made up more of the donors, who were largely white British, and clonal diversity may have come out too low. An increase in Spike-specific TCR breadth and depth was observed after two AZD1222 doses. Just five to seven AZD1222 recipients tested seropositive at baseline.

Note on this clone: Its antigen remains unidentified.

Method: immunoSEQ multiplex PCR; TCRdb's copy keeps in-frame clones and lacks some. Found here are about 39,000 clones, just over 85% of them singletons; the top ten hold approximately 26%. Sequencing was performed on peripheral blood, taken 28 days after the second dose of the MenACWY control vaccine. This rearrangement joins TRBV7-6 to TRBJ2-7, with TRBD2 as a possible D gene (6 bases). This clonotype originated in an adult who received the MenACWY meningococcal vaccine as a control. The CDR3, as DNA: TGTGCCAGCAGCCCTCTGGCGGGACTCTCCTACGAGCAGTACTTC. This translates into CASSPLAGLSYEQYF.